The entry below describes one T cell receptor beta chain. This entry belongs to a study of shared clonotypes between healthy human individuals. This was a deep-level run. The authors' processing: ImmunoSEQ sequences covered only the junction and lacked quality scores; filtering therefore differed. Measured with immunoSEQ multiplex PCR; TCRdb has only the in-frame clones, and not every one. Clonal size and the V and J genes are those of that table, whereas D and trimming came from the DNA. The sample carries over a million clones, roughly 95% recorded once. Germline V gene lookup returns CDR1 SGDLS and CDR2 YYNGEE. V was clipped by 2 bases and J by 8 bases, with 17 bases between them. This CDR3 has 15 amino acids.

The clonotype was recovered from a man younger than 45 in good health. The chain has TRBV9 and TRBJ2-1; the D gene is possibly TRBD2 (6 bases). Material for sequencing was naive CD4+ T cells sorted from blood. Subset defined: CD45RA+ positively selected. The chain's CDR3 is CASSVRERPRDEQFF. The CDR3 DNA reads TGTGCCAGCAGCGTCCGGGAGCGCCCCAGGGATGAGCAGTTCTTC. The full variable domain, with the rest looked up from reference TRBV9 and TRBJ2-1, is DSGVTQTPKHLITATGQRVTLRCSPRSGDLSVYWYQQSLDQGLQFLIQYYNGEERAKGNILERFSAQQFPDLHSELNLSSLELGDSALYFCASSVRERPRDEQFFGPGTRLTVL.